Included here is one T cell receptor beta chain sequence, with context. The data were obtained in a study of blood T cell repertoires in COVID-19. V lost 4 bases, J lost 5 bases, and 11 bases stayed unmatched. The length of the CDR3 is 15 residues. Germline CDR1 SGHRS, CDR2 YFSETQ. Participants' own reports of clinical history determined their cohort assignment. Exposed enrollees encountered a COVID-19 case at some point within 2 weeks before study entry. Repertoires were generated with immunoSEQ multiplex PCR, while TCRdb's copy carries only in-frame clones and drops some. The sample has fewer than 350,000 clones; roughly 86% are singletons.

The V and J genes are TRBV5-1 and TRBJ2-7, with TRBD2 matching over 8 bases. Sequences were obtained from PBMCs or T cells enriched from blood (not recorded which). The sequence came from a woman aged 30 to 39 who had been exposed to COVID-19. The CDR3 DNA reads TGCGCCAGCAGCCTCTTTGGTAGCGGGATCGACGAGCAGTACTTC. Translation: CASSLFGSGIDEQYF.